This record concerns one T cell receptor (beta chain) sequence. CDR1 and CDR2 (germline): SGHDT, YYEEEE. Trimming left V 4 bases short and J 9 bases short, with 22 bases between. This CDR3 is 15 amino acids long. These data originate in a study of blood T cell repertoires in COVID-19. For the study at large: Acute and convalescent COVID-19 samples came from the United States, Italy and Spain.

The protocol was immunoSEQ multiplex PCR, while the TCRdb copy is restricted to in-frame clones and leaves out a portion. This sample carries about 440,000 clones, 80% to 95% of them seen once, and the ten largest clones take more than 0.55%. The V gene is TRBV5-6, the J gene TRBJ1-2; D may be TRBD1 (6 bases). Sequenced sample: PBMCs or T cells enriched from blood (not recorded which). The TCR sequence derives from a man younger than 35 who had recovered from COVID-19. Written as DNA, the CDR3 is TGTGCCAGCAGCCCCAGCCCTAACAGGGTAAGAAGCTACACCTTC. It specifies CASSPSPNRVRSYTF.